A single sample gave rise to the 24 T cell receptor beta chains below, sequenced in a study of Graves' ophthalmopathy and Graves' hyperthyroidism. Researchers took RNA transcripts and amplified TCR beta CDR3 regions from them. An opening RT-PCR round employed HTBI primers and preceded a second-round multiplex PCR. One entry per CDR3 protein, called by TCRdb with MiXCR from the multiplex PCR reads. This sample carries approximately 500,000 distinct CDR3 sequences, around 14% of them seen once, and the ten largest clones take 8% to 10%. The material sequenced was blood. These receptor sequences come from a woman in her twenties or thirties with Graves' ophthalmopathy.

Remarks on this clonotype: A clone one base away is much larger, so this may be a read error. The chain uses TRBV12-3 or TRBV12-4 and TRBJ1-5; 7 positions agree with TRBD1. This CDR3 has 16 amino acids. CDR3 DNA: TGTGCCGGCAGCCTACAGGGGCGTTATAGCAATCAGCCCCAGCATTTT. As protein: CAGSLQGRYSNQPQHF.

The chain joins TRBV28 to TRBJ1-2; D gene uncertain. The V gene lost 7 bases and the J gene lost 8 bases, with 17 bases spanning the gap. Germline V CDR1 and CDR2: MDHEN, SYDVKM. The CDR3 runs to 13 residues. DNA for the CDR3: TGTGCCAGCACCGCCTGGCACCCAGAGGGCTACACCTTC. Its protein product is CASTAWHPEGYTF.

This clonotype was detected a few times. The chain recombines TRBV12-3 or TRBV12-4 with TRBJ1-2; D may be TRBD1 (6 bases). The CDR3 sequence is 15 residues long. V was trimmed by 3 bases and J by 2 bases, leaving 13 bases between them. This CDR3 reads CASSFGAGANYGYTF. The CDR3 nucleotides read TGTGCCAGCAGTTTCGGGGCAGGGGCGAACTATGGCTACACCTTC.

This clonotype has at least ten counts. This CDR3 is CAWSGPLGEPNSPLHF. The CDR3 nucleotides are TGTGCCTGGAGTGGTCCTCTAGGGGAACCTAATTCACCCCTCCACTTT. The J gene is TRBJ1-6, the V gene TRBV30, with a tentative D call TRBD1 (5 bases). The CDR3 extends over 16 amino acids. From germline, CDR1 is GTSNPN and CDR2 SVGIG (reference sequence). Trimming shortened V by 1 base and J by 6 bases, and 16 bases separated the two germline ends.

This clonotype has a count of ten or more. The chain carries TRBV5-1 and TRBJ1-5; 8 bases agree with TRBD1. The germline gives CDR1 SGHRS, CDR2 YFSETQ. The trim removed 2 bases at V and 4 bases at J, leaving 5 bases unmatched. CDR3 size: 15 residues. CDR3 amino acids: CASSLDTGGNQPQHF. Written as DNA, the CDR3 is TGCGCCAGCAGCTTAGACACAGGGGGAAATCAGCCCCAGCATTTT.

This clonotype has just a few counts. This rearrangement joins TRBV18 to TRBJ2-5; 7 bases match TRBD2. The germline V gene has CDR1 KGHSH and CDR2 LQKENI. Trimming removed 0 bases from V and 5 bases from J; junction bases left unmatched: 6. The length of the CDR3 is 15 residues. The DNA of the CDR3 is TGTGCCAGCTCACCACCGGGAGGGTCAATCGAGACCCAGTACTTC. Its protein is CASSPPGGSIETQYF.

The rearrangement links TRBV6-2 or TRBV6-3 to TRBJ2-4, with 9 bases identical to TRBD2. The CDR3 is 18 residues long. Trimming took 5 bases from V and 6 from J; bases not matched to a gene: 17. CDR1 and CDR2 (germline): MNHEY, SVGEGT. The CDR3 sequence is CASSTPAGGTQGGNIQYF. CDR3 sequence (DNA): TGTGCCAGCAGTACCCCGGCGGGGGGGACCCAAGGAGGAAACATTCAGTACTTC.

At least ten counts were recorded for this clonotype. The rearrangement links TRBV6-1 to TRBJ2-7, with 8 bases aligning to TRBD2. Germline V gene lookup returns CDR1 MNHNS and CDR2 SASEGT. The V gene end was trimmed by 4 bases and the J gene end by 4 bases; junction bases not matched to a gene: 9. CDR3 size: 15 residues. CDR3 DNA sequence: TGTGCCAGCAGTGCGGGGAGCGGGAGTTGGTACGAGCAGTACTTC. Its protein product is CASSAGSGSWYEQYF.

This clonotype was seen only a few times. The chain carries TRBV5-5 and TRBJ1-5; the D gene is possibly TRBD1 (6 bases). Germline CDR1 is SGHKS and CDR2 is YYEKEE (reference sequence). Trimming removed 0 bases from V and 1 base from J, with 11 bases in between. The CDR3 has 16 amino acids. DNA for the CDR3: TGTGCCAGCAGCTTGGGGGGACAACAGAGCAATCAGCCCCAGCATTTT. This gives the protein CASSLGGQQSNQPQHF. The full variable domain, in which reference TRBV5-5 and TRBJ1-5 provide the parts outside the CDR3, is DAGVTQSPTHLIKTRGQQVTLRCSPISGHKSVSWYQQVLGQGPQFIFQYYEKEERGRGNFPDRFSARQFPNYSSELNVNALLLGDSALYLCASSLGGQQSNQPQHFGDGTRLSIL.

As to this clonotype: An end of the junction does not agree with germline; a read error may underlie this. The chain employs TRBV12-3 or TRBV12-4 and TRBJ1-6, with TRBD1 as a possible D gene (6 bases). The CDR3 runs to 15 residues. DNA of the CDR3: TGTGCCAGCAGCCTCTGGGGGGCGAGTAATTCACACCTCCACTTT. Amino acid sequence: CASSLWGASNSHLHF.

This clonotype was seen many times. CDR3 coding DNA: TGTGCCAGCAGTCCAAGCAGGCGTTGGCAGCCCCAGCATTTT. This sequence encodes CASSPSRRWQPQHF. V is TRBV12-3 or TRBV12-4 and J is TRBJ1-5; unclear D gene. V was cut by 5 bases and J by 7 bases, with 15 bases left in between. This CDR3 has 14 amino acids.

The chain links TRBV7-3 to TRBJ2-7; 9 bases match TRBD1. This CDR3 region has 15 residues. Germline trimming cut 5 bases from V and 4 bases from J; bases unmatched to any gene: 9. Germline lookup yields CDR1 SGHTA and CDR2 FQGTGA. The CDR3 bases are TGTGCCAGCAGCCCAGGACAGGGGACACCTTACGAGCAGTACTTC. Amino acid sequence: CASSPGQGTPYEQYF.

This clonotype was detected only a few times. A much larger clone lies one base from this, so it may be a read error. The chain links TRBV19 to TRBJ2-7; D ambiguous. CDR3 length: 14 residues. Germline CDR1 and CDR2: LNHDA and SQIVND (reference sequence). The CDR3 DNA reads TGTGCCACTAGTATAGATAGAACGGGCTACGAGCAGTACTTC. Translation gives CATSIDRTGYEQYF.

This clonotype was detected many times. This chain joins TRBV27 and TRBJ2-7, with 9 nucleotides matching TRBD1. CDR3 length: 14 residues. J lost 1 base, V lost 4 bases, and 2 bases had no gene match. Germline-derived CDR1 and CDR2 are MNHEY and SMNVEV (reference sequence). CDR3 loop: CASSWTGESYEQYF. CDR3 coding DNA: TGTGCCAGCAGTTGGACAGGGGAGTCCTACGAGCAGTACTTC.

This clonotype came up many times. The V call is TRBV7-8, the J call TRBJ1-5; D is unclear. The length of the CDR3 is 12 residues. The germline V gene encodes CDR1 SGHVS and CDR2 FQNEAQ. Trimming took off 5 bases at V and 7 bases at J, with 9 bases between the two ends. CDR3 loop: CASSRDGQPQHF. CDR3 bases: TGTGCCAGCAGCCGCGACGGCCAGCCCCAGCATTTT.

This clonotype was picked up many times. The gene calls are TRBV28 and TRBJ1-1, with unresolved D. The germline gives CDR1 MDHEN, CDR2 SYDVKM. The CDR3 runs 13 residues. The ends were cut back, 1 base at V and 7 bases at J, with 10 bases in the middle. The CDR3 DNA reads as TGTGCCAGCAGTTTATCCTCCCGGATTGAAGCTTTCTTT. It translates to CASSLSSRIEAFF.

The table lists this clonotype with many counts. J is TRBJ1-1 and V is TRBV12-3 or TRBV12-4; TRBD1 might be the D (6 bases). This CDR3 has 17 residues. V shed 0 bases and J shed 4 bases, with 18 bases lying between them. In DNA form, the CDR3 reads TGTGCCAGCAGTTTAGCCGCCACAGGGCGAGGAGGCACTGAAGCTTTCTTT. The encoded protein is CASSLAATGRGGTEAFF.

This clonotype was counted only a few times. The V call is TRBV2, the J call TRBJ2-7; either TRBD1 or TRBD2 may fit D (5 bases each). Germline values: CDR1 SNHLY, CDR2 FYNNEI. Trimming cost V 6 bases and J 5 bases, with 11 bases left between them. The CDR3 length is 12 residues. CDR3 bases: TGTGCCAGCAGACCGGGGCCCCACGAGCAGTACTTC. It encodes CASRPGPHEQYF.

There are many counts of this clonotype. The CDR3 spells CAISAKGGEYEQYF. CDR3 DNA sequence: TGTGCCATCAGTGCGAAGGGGGGAGAGTACGAGCAGTACTTC. The rearrangement uses TRBV10-3 and TRBJ2-7; either TRBD1 or TRBD2 may supply D (6 bases each). The germline V gene encodes CDR1 ENHRY and CDR2 SYGVKD. V lost 4 bases, J lost 4 bases, and 14 bases lay in between. There are 14 residues in the CDR3.

This clonotype was counted ten times or more. The J gene is TRBJ2-7, the V gene TRBV3-1; 10 bases agree with TRBD2. The J segment lost 4 bases and the V segment lost 2 bases, leaving 5 bases of the junction unmatched. CDR1 LGHDT and CDR2 YNNKEL come from the germline V gene (reference sequence). This CDR3 has 15 residues. The CDR3 DNA follows: TGTGCCAGCAGCCAATTAGCGGGAGGAACGTACGAGCAGTACTTC. It yields the protein CASSQLAGGTYEQYF.

This clonotype was observed many times. The chain links TRBV7-9 to TRBJ2-2, with D unresolved. Per germline, CDR1 SEHNR and CDR2 FQNEAQ (reference sequence). The CDR3 runs to 15 residues. V gave up 2 bases and J gave up 0 bases, with 7 bases separating them. This chain's CDR3 is CASSLPLANTGELFF. Here the CDR3 DNA reads TGTGCCAGCAGCTTACCACTTGCGAACACCGGGGAGCTGTTTTTT.

The chain joins TRBV6-1 to TRBJ1-5; tentatively, D is TRBD1 (6 bases). The CDR3 is 15 amino acids. Trimming cost V 0 bases and J 6 bases, with 12 bases left between them. Germline-derived CDR1 and CDR2 are MNHNS and SASEGT. The CDR3, as DNA: TGTGCCAGCAGTGAAGCGTCAGGGGCCACTCAGCCCCAGCATTTT. As protein: CASSEASGATQPQHF.

The sample holds many counts of this clonotype. This rearrangement joins TRBV30 to TRBJ2-7; D may be TRBD1 or TRBD2 (5 bases each). Trimming took 0 bases from V and 10 from J, leaving 10 bases between them. The CDR3 runs to 11 residues. Germline V gene data show CDR1 as GTSNPN and CDR2 as SVGIG (reference sequence). CDR3 nucleotides: TGTGCCTGGAGTGTGGGGGACCCCCAGTACTTC. This codes for CAWSVGDPQYF.

This clonotype occurred a few times. J is TRBJ2-3 and V is TRBV20-1; 12 bases line up with TRBD2. Germline CDR1 is DFQATT and CDR2 is SNEGSKA (reference sequence). This CDR3 contains 15 residues. CDR3 nucleotides: TGCAGGGCCTTCACTAGCGGGAGGCCCACAGATACGCAGTATTTT. It encodes CRAFTSGRPTDTQYF.